This T cell receptor (beta chain) derives from a study of metastatic and nonmetastatic thyroid tumors. Whole-study context: Blood and tumor or nodule tissue repertoires from malignant and benign thyroid patients were compared.

Original data processing: Clinicopathological groups supplied CDR3 differences that were used to build a distant-metastasis classifier for papillary thyroid cancer. TCRdb re-called the PCR reads via MiXCR. These V and J calls are TCRdb output, not the study's own analysis. Of approximately 15,000 clones listed, around 13% are singletons. In germline, CDR1 is SNHLY, CDR2 FYNNEI. This CDR3 region has 14 residues. Trimming took 7 bases from V and 4 from J, leaving 16 bases between them. Prior to thyroid surgery, none of the patients had received any treatment. Overall study results and limits: TCR beta diversity was reportedly significantly higher in malignant thyroid tumors than benign nodules, in blood and tumor.

This clone was observed at least ten times. Its cognate antigen is unknown. V gene TRBV2 combines with J gene TRBJ2-5; D possibly corresponds to TRBD2 (6 bases). The sample consisted of tumor tissue. This clonotype was obtained from a female donor with papillary thyroid cancer or a benign thyroid nodule (not recorded which). Some clones in this sample may be carry-over from other donors' samples. CDR3 sequence reads: CASTLRDSGETQYF. In nucleotides, the CDR3 is TGTGCCAGCACCCTACGGGACTCCGGAGAGACCCAGTACTTC.